Listed below are T cell receptor beta chains from one sample, sequenced in a study of cytomegalovirus exposure and HLA in healthy donors. Profiling relied on immunoSEQ multiplex PCR, and the TCRdb table lists in-frame clones only, not all of them. Altogether just over 200,000 clones are present, almost 70% being singletons, with the ten largest covering around 3%. The source material was PBMCs. These receptors came from a man aged 35-49 years in good health and CMV-seropositive. Each CDR3 is given without its conserved first and last residue. Fields, in order: J gene, CDR3 length, V gene, CDR3 protein.

>TRBJ1-5|14|TRBV28
ASRIGGPYSNQPQH
>TRBJ1-1|15|TRBV29-1
SVPGASSGLGTAEAF
>TRBJ2-5|9|TRBV20-1
SARQGEDQY
>TRBJ2-7|13|TRBV15
ATGRPGQGFYEQY
>TRBJ2-3|14|TRBV5-1
ASSRMGQGAGDTQY
>TRBJ1-1|11|TRBV7-8
ASSPFLRTEAF
>TRBJ2-5|11|TRBV2
ASSMNSQETQY
>TRBJ1-6|13|TRBV6-5
ASSYELSGSSPLH
>TRBJ2-7|12|TRBV5-4
ASSWGGLLREQY
>TRBJ1-3|12|TRBV6-6
ASSDRGAGNTIY
>TRBJ1-4|15|TRBV2
ASSTGRVPTTNEKLF
>TRBJ2-2|12|TRBV6-4
ASRPNRETGELF
>TRBJ2-3|14|TRBV7-9
ASSPSGGAGTDTQY
>TRBJ2-5|11|TRBV7-6
ASSFEPGETQY
>TRBJ1-6|12|TRBV4-1
ASSRGQDNSPLH
>TRBJ1-5|12|TRBV6-5
ASTPGQGNQPQH
>TRBJ1-4|14|TRBV19
ASSYGDRATNEKLF
>TRBJ2-3|13|TRBV27
ASSLSDRITDTQY
>TRBJ1-6|13|TRBV6-1
ASSEFAGALSPLH
>TRBJ2-7|12|TRBV28
ASGPGLAVYEQY
>TRBJ1-2|13|TRBV5-6
ASSLRKLPNYGYT
>TRBJ2-3|14|TRBV4-2
ASSQGGTGSPDTQY